A single sample gave rise to the 15 T cell receptor beta chains below, sequenced in a study of blood T cell repertoires in COVID-19. Sequencing was performed with immunoSEQ multiplex PCR; in TCRdb, only in-frame clones are kept and a portion is missing. Here the sample spans approximately 300,000 clones, about 89% being singletons. The sequenced sample consisted of PBMCs or T cells enriched from blood (not recorded which). These receptors were collected from a man in his sixties who had recovered from COVID-19.

This chain connects TRBV18 to TRBJ2-7, with 8 nucleotides matching TRBD2. This CDR3 spans 15 amino acids. In germline, CDR1 is KGHSH, CDR2 LQKENI. V gave up 5 bases and J gave up 6 bases; unmatched junction bases: 12. The CDR3 coding sequence is TGTGCCAGCTCAGCCACCGGGACTAGGGGCTCCGAGCAGTACTTC. It specifies CASSATGTRGSEQYF.

V gene TRBV11-2 combines with J gene TRBJ1-3; tentative D call: TRBD1 (5 bases). CDR1 SGHAT and CDR2 FQNNGV come from the germline V gene. V was cut by 5 bases and J by 0 bases, with 11 bases left in between. CDR3 size: 15 residues. CDR3 loop: CASSTTAHSGNTIYF. CDR3 in DNA: TGTGCCAGCAGCACGACAGCCCACTCTGGAAACACCATATATTTT.

This clone was detected only once. The rearrangement joins TRBV7-6 to TRBJ1-3; D perhaps matches TRBD1 (5 bases). The CDR3 has 16 residues. CDR1 is SGHVS, CDR2 FNYEAQ, per germline. The V end was cut by 5 bases, the J end by 0 bases, with 14 bases between. CDR3 sequence (DNA): TGTGCCAGCAGCACCCTGGGGCCATCCTCTGGAAACACCATATATTTT. Translating gives CASSTLGPSSGNTIYF.

The V gene is TRBV6-5, the J gene TRBJ2-1; no clear D. CDR3 length: 15 residues. Germline CDR1 MNHEY, CDR2 SVGAGI. The V end was cut by 2 bases, the J end by 0 bases, with 8 bases between. Written as DNA, the CDR3 is TGTGCCAGCAGTTACGATACGAGCTCCTACAATGAGCAGTTCTTC. Translated, it gives CASSYDTSSYNEQFF.

The chain employs TRBV9 and TRBJ2-5, with TRBD2 identical over 11 bases. Germline assignment: CDR1 SGDLS and CDR2 YYNGEE. The CDR3 totals 18 residues. With V trimmed by 2 bases and J by 2 bases, 11 bases remained unmatched. This chain's CDR3 is CASSVAGRLAGGQETQYF. DNA for the CDR3: TGTGCCAGCAGCGTCGCGGGGAGGCTAGCGGGAGGTCAAGAGACCCAGTACTTC.

This clone was observed a few times. This chain links TRBV3-1 (or the pseudogene TRBV3-2) with TRBJ2-2, with 10 bases aligning to TRBD2. This CDR3 spans 15 amino acids. With V trimmed by 6 bases and J by 6 bases, 7 bases remained unmatched. Per the germline V gene, CDR1 is LGHDT and CDR2 is YNNKEL (reference sequence). The CDR3 nucleotides read TGTGCCAGCAGACATATAGCGGGAGGATCCGGGGAGCTGTTTTTT. Translated: CASRHIAGGSGELFF.

This sequence joins TRBV27 and TRBJ1-2; D ambiguous. V dropped 3 bases and J dropped 4 bases, with 12 bases sitting between them. Per germline, CDR1 MNHEY and CDR2 SMNVEV (reference sequence). The CDR3 consists of 14 residues. The CDR3 DNA is TGTGCCAGCAGTTTTTCGCCAGGTACCTATGGCTACACCTTC. This sequence encodes CASSFSPGTYGYTF.

The genes are TRBV3-1 (or the pseudogene TRBV3-2) and TRBJ2-2; 7 nucleotides match TRBD2. Germline loops: CDR1 LGHDT, CDR2 YNNKEL (reference sequence). The junction had 18 bases not matched to a gene; V was cut back by 0 bases and J by 5 bases. The CDR3 is 20 residues long. CDR3 residues: CASSQDAVRGGSFRTGELFF. CDR3 nucleotides: TGTGCCAGCAGCCAAGACGCTGTTCGTGGCGGGAGCTTTCGAACCGGGGAGCTGTTTTTT.

The genes are TRBV7-2 and TRBJ2-1; the match to TRBD2 covers 11 bases. The CDR3 is 15 amino acids. Germline V CDR1 and CDR2: SGHTA, FQGNSA. V lost 7 bases and J lost 3; bases outside the gene matches: 5. Here the CDR3 reads CASISGRDGYNEQFF. The CDR3, as DNA: TGTGCCAGCATTAGCGGGAGGGACGGCTACAATGAGCAGTTCTTC.

The rearrangement links TRBV11-2 to TRBJ2-2; tentatively, D is TRBD1 (5 bases). The CDR3 runs to 15 residues. Germline V gene lookup returns CDR1 SGHAT and CDR2 FQNNGV. V was cut by 2 bases and J by 3 bases, with 10 bases left in between. CDR3 sequence (DNA): TGTGCCAGCAGCTTAAGGCAGGGCTACACCGGGGAGCTGTTTTTT. Its protein product is CASSLRQGYTGELFF.

The rearrangement joins TRBV24-1 to TRBJ2-2; TRBD1 aligns across 9 bases. Germline CDR1 reads KGHDR; CDR2 reads SFDVKD. V lost 3 bases to trimming and J lost 3 bases; unmatched junction nucleotides: 4. CDR3 length equals 16 residues. Here the CDR3 reads CATSDNRGRDTGELFF. The DNA of the CDR3 is TGTGCCACCAGTGATAACAGGGGGCGGGACACCGGGGAGCTGTTTTTT.

The V gene is TRBV7-2, the J gene TRBJ2-3; 10 nucleotides align to TRBD2. The CDR3 covers 14 residues. Germline values: CDR1 SGHTA, CDR2 FQGNSA. After removal of 4 bases from V and 4 bases from J, the junction contained 2 bases not matched to a gene. The DNA of the CDR3 is TGTGCCAGCAGCTCGGGACTAGCGTCAGATACGCAGTATTTT. Protein sequence: CASSSGLASDTQYF. The full variable domain, with the rest looked up from reference TRBV7-2 and TRBJ2-3, is GAGVSQSPSNKVTEKGKDVELRCDPISGHTALYWYRQSLGQGLEFLIYFQGNSAPDKSGLPSDRFSAERTGGSVSTLTIQRTQQEDSAVYLCASSSGLASDTQYFGPGTRLTVL.

Here the CDR3 reads CASSVTAFGYTF. The CDR3 coding sequence is TGTGCCAGCTCAGTCACAGCCTTCGGCTACACCTTC. The rearrangement uses TRBV28 and TRBJ1-2; the D is unclear. Looked up from germline, CDR1 is MDHEN and CDR2 is SYDVKM. The CDR3 is 12 residues long. Trimming removed 8 bases at V and 8 bases at J, with 15 bases between.

The chain recombines TRBV18 with TRBJ1-6; 9 bases are shared with TRBD1. Germline V gene lookup returns CDR1 KGHSH and CDR2 LQKENI. CDR3 size: 17 residues. Trimming at V came to 3 bases and at J to 7 bases, leaving 10 bases not matched to a gene. CDR3 DNA sequence: TGTGCCAGCTCACCCTCCGGGGACAGGGTTAGGAATTCACCCCTCCACTTT. Residues: CASSPSGDRVRNSPLHF. Drawing the rest from reference TRBV18 and TRBJ1-6, the complete variable domain is NAGVMQNPRHLVRRRGQEARLRCSPMKGHSHVYWYRQLPEEGLKFMVYLQKENIIDESGMPKERFSAEFPKEGPSILRIQQVVRGDSAAYFCASSPSGDRVRNSPLHFGNGTRLTVT.

The chain combines TRBV5-1 with TRBJ2-3; D is undetermined. Germline lookup yields CDR1 SGHRS and CDR2 YFSETQ. Trimming stripped 4 bases from V and 0 bases from J, with 18 bases between. The CDR3 totals 17 residues. The CDR3 DNA follows: TGCGCCAGCAGCGCTACTACACCAAGAGCTAGCACAGATACGCAGTATTTT. Its translation is CASSATTPRASTDTQYF.